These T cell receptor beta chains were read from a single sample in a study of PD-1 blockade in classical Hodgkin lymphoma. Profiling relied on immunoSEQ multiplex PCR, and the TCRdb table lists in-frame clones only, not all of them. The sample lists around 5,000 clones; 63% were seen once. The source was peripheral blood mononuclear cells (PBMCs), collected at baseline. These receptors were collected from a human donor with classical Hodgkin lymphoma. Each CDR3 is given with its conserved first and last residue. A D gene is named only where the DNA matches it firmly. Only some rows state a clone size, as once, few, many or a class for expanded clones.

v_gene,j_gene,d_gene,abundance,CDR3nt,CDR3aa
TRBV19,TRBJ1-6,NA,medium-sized,TGTGCCAGTAGTATACAGGGAGAGATGGGGTCACCCCTCCACTTT,CASSIQGEMGSPLHF
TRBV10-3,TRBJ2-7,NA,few,TGTGCCATCAGTGAGTCGAAGGCCGATTACGAGCAGTACTTC,CAISESKADYEQYF
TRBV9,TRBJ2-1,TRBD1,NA,TGTGCCAGCAGCGCAATAGGACAGGGCCTCTACAATGAGCAGTTCTTC,CASSAIGQGLYNEQFF
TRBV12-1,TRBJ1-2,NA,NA,TGTGCCAGCAGCCCAACCGGGACGGCCTATGGCTACACCTTC,CASSPTGTAYGYTF
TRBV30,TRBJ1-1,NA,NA,TGTGCCTGGGGTAGGGGGGGCTACCCGGCCGCTTTCTTT,CAWGRGGYPAAFF
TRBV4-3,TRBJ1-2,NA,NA,TGCGCCAGCAGCCAAGGCCTTAACTATGGCTACACCTTC,CASSQGLNYGYTF
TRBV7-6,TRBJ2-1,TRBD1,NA,TGTGCCAGCAGCAACGACAGGGTCTCCTACAATGAGCAGTTCTTC,CASSNDRVSYNEQFF
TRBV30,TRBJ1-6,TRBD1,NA,TGTGCCTGGAGGGGACAGAATAATTCACCCCTCCACTTT,CAWRGQNNSPLHF
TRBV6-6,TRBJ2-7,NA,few,TGTGCCAGCAGCCCGGTAGCGGCACGCGAGCAGTACTTC,CASSPVAAREQYF
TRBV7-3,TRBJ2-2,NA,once,TGTGCCAGCAGCTTAAAGACCGGCGGGGAGCTGTTTTTT,CASSLKTGGELFF
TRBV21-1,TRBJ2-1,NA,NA,TGTGCCAGCAGCAATCAGGGTCTTTCCATGCTCAATGAGCAGTTCTTC,CASSNQGLSMLNEQFF
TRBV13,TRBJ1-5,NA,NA,TGTGCCAGCAGCTTAGGGGGGGAATATAGCAATCAGCCCCAGCATTTT,CASSLGGEYSNQPQHF
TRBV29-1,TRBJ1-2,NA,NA,TGCAGCGTTCGCAGGGACCCTAACTATGGCTACACCTTC,CSVRRDPNYGYTF
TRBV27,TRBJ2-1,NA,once,TGTGCCAGCAGTTCCCGGACCGGGACTGGCTCCTACAATGAGCAGTTCTTC,CASSSRTGTGSYNEQFF
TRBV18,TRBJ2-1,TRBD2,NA,TGTGCCAGCTCCCCTCGTACTAGCGGGGGGGCCAACTCCTACAATGAGCAGTTCTTC,CASSPRTSGGANSYNEQFF
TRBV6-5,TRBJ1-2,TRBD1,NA,TGTGCCAGCAGTGGCTCGGGACAGGGGGTCGGCTACACCTTC,CASSGSGQGVGYTF
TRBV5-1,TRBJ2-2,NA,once,TGCGCCAGCAGCCCCCAGAAGGATCCCAACACCGGGGAGCTGTTTTTT,CASSPQKDPNTGELFF
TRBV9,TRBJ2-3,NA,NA,TGTGCCAGCAGCGGACGCCTAAGCGATAGCACAGATACGCAGTATTTT,CASSGRLSDSTDTQYF
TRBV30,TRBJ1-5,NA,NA,TGTGCCTGGAGTGCGGATGCCGCAGGGTTGGGGCAGCCCCAGCATTTT,CAWSADAAGLGQPQHF
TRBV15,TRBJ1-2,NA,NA,TGTGCCACCAGCAGAGCGGGCAGGGGACCTAACTATGGCTACACCTTC,CATSRAGRGPNYGYTF
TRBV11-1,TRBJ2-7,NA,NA,TGTGCCAGCAGCTTGCAGGGCCTCTCCTACGAGCAGTACTTC,CASSLQGLSYEQYF
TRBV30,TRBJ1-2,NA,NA,TGTGCCTGGAGTGCCCCCATGGGTGGCTATGGCTACACCTTC,CAWSAPMGGYGYTF
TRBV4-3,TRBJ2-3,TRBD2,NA,TGCGCCAGCAGCCAAGATCTCATGGTGGCGGGGGGGATTACAGATACGCAGTATTTT,CASSQDLMVAGGITDTQYF
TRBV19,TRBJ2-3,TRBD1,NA,TGTGCCAGTAGTGGGGACAGGTCTAGCACAGATACGCAGTATTTT,CASSGDRSSTDTQYF
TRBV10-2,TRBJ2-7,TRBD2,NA,TGCGCCAGCAGGCTAGCGGGAGGCGAGCAGTACTTC,CASRLAGGEQYF
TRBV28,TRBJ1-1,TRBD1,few,TGTGCCAGCAGTTCAGGGGGCACTGAAGCTTTCTTT,CASSSGGTEAFF
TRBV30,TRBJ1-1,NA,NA,TGTGCGATATACAGGAACACTGAAGCTTTCTTT,CAIYRNTEAFF
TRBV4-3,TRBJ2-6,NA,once,TGCGCCAGCAGCCAAGATCCAGCTGCTGGGGCCAACGTCCTGACTTTC,CASSQDPAAGANVLTF
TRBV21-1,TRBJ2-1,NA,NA,TGTGCCAGCAGCAACCCGGGTAGCAATGAGCAGTTCTTC,CASSNPGSNEQFF
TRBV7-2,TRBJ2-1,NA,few,TGTGCCAGCAGCCCTCCAGGGTCAGGCTACAATGAGCAGTTCTTC,CASSPPGSGYNEQFF
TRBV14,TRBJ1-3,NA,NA,TGTGCCAGCAGCCAAGAGTTCGCCGGAAACACCATATATTTT,CASSQEFAGNTIYF
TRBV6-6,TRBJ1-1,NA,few,TGTGCCAGCAGTTACTCGGCCACTGAAGCTTTCTTT,CASSYSATEAFF
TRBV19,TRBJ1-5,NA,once,TGTGCCAGTAGTATAGCCCGGGACATCAATCAGCCCCAGCATTTT,CASSIARDINQPQHF
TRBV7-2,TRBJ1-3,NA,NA,TGTGCCAGCAGCCCCGGCCACCTCTGGACTGGAAACACCATATATTTT,CASSPGHLWTGNTIYF
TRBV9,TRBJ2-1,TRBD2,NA,TGTGCCAGCAGCGGCGGGGCCGGGACTAGCGGCTCCTACAATGAGCAGTTCTTC,CASSGGAGTSGSYNEQFF
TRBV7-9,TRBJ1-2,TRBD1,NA,TGTGCCAGCAGCGCTAGACAGGGGGCGGATGGCTACACCTTC,CASSARQGADGYTF
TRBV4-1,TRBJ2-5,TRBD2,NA,TGCGCCAGCAGCCGTAGCGGGGCGGAGACCCAGTACTTC,CASSRSGAETQYF
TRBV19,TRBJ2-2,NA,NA,TGTGCCAGTAGTATTAATTCCGGGGAGCTGTTTTTT,CASSINSGELFF
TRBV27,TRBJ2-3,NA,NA,TGTGCCAGCGCTATCGGTATAGGAGATACGCAGTATTTT,CASAIGIGDTQYF
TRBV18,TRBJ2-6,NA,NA,TGTGCCAGCTCACCAAGCCTAAGGACGTCTGGGGCCAACGTCCTGACTTTC,CASSPSLRTSGANVLTF
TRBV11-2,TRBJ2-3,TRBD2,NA,TGTGCCAGCAGCCCATTCCCGGGCCTAGCGGGAGAAATGACAGATACGCAGTATTTT,CASSPFPGLAGEMTDTQYF
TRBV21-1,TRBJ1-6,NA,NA,TGTGCCAGCAGCAAGGGGCACTTCCACTTT,CASSKGHFHF
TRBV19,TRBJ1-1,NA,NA,TGTGCCAGCAACTTGGGAGTAGGGTACACTGAAGCTTTCTTT,CASNLGVGYTEAFF
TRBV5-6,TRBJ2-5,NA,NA,TGTGCCAGCAGCTCGCACACTAAGGATGAGACCCAGTACTTC,CASSSHTKDETQYF
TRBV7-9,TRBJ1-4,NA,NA,TGTGCCAGCAGCTTAGGTTCCGTGCTGGCCGGGAATGAAAAACTGTTTTTT,CASSLGSVLAGNEKLFF
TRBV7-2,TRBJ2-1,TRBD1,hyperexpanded,TGTGCCAGCAGCCCCGGGACAGGGGTGTCAAATGAGCAGTTCTTC,CASSPGTGVSNEQFF
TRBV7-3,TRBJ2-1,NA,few,TGTGCCAGCAGCCCGCCCGGAGGGGAGATAGGCAATGAGCAGTTCTTC,CASSPPGGEIGNEQFF
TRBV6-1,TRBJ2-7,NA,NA,TGTGCCAGCAGTGTAGACCAAGGAGACGAGCAGTACTTC,CASSVDQGDEQYF
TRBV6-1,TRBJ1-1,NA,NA,TGTGCCAGCAGCCGGTCCGGCTTGAACACTGAAGCTTTCTTT,CASSRSGLNTEAFF
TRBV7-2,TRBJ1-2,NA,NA,TGTGCCAGCAGGGCTGGAGGCTACACCTTC,CASRAGGYTF
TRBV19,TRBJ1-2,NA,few,TGTGCCAGTAGTGGGACCGGGGGCTATGGCTACACCTTC,CASSGTGGYGYTF
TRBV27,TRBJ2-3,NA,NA,TGTGCCAGCAGTCTCCGGGACGGAAGAGATACGCAGTATTTT,CASSLRDGRDTQYF
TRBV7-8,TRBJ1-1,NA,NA,TGTGCCAGCAGCTTAGGGGGGCGACAAGGCTGGATGAACACTGAAGCTTTCTTT,CASSLGGRQGWMNTEAFF